This passage covers 25 T cell receptor beta chains from one sample sequenced in a study of blood T cell repertoires in COVID-19. Measured with immunoSEQ multiplex PCR; TCRdb has only the in-frame clones, and not every one. The table has approximately 170,000 clones, approximately 80% seen once. The sequencing input was peripheral blood. The receptors stem from a woman between 65 and 79 years old with COVID-19, enrolled during active disease.

J is TRBJ1-2 and V is TRBV27; D is possibly TRBD1 (6 bases). The germline CDR1 and CDR2 sequences are MNHEY and SMNVEV (reference sequence). The ends were cut back, 2 bases at V and 4 bases at J, with 11 bases in the middle. CDR3 length: 14 residues. The DNA of the CDR3 is TGTGCCAGCAGTTTACAGGGGACCTTCTATGGCTACACCTTC. Protein sequence: CASSLQGTFYGYTF.

The J gene is TRBJ2-1, the V gene TRBV7-2, with D possibly matching TRBD1 (5 bases). V was clipped by 1 base and J by 4 bases, with 11 bases between them. Germline V lookup: CDR1 SGHTA, CDR2 FQGNSA. The CDR3 extends over 15 amino acids. CDR3 sequence (DNA): TGTGCCAGCAGCTTAGAGGTCCAGGGATACAATGAGCAGTTCTTC. Translating gives CASSLEVQGYNEQFF.

The V gene is TRBV30, the J gene TRBJ1-5; 7 bases match TRBD1. CDR3 size: 13 residues. Germline V lookup: CDR1 GTSNPN, CDR2 SVGIG (reference sequence). V lost 5 bases, J lost 0 bases, and 1 base stayed unmatched. CDR3 in amino acids: CAWGTDSNQPQHF. The CDR3 nucleotides read TGTGCCTGGGGGACAGATAGCAATCAGCCCCAGCATTTT.

The V and J genes are TRBV25-1 and TRBJ1-4; TRBD1 matches at 9 bases. CDR3 length equals 15 residues. With V trimmed by 5 bases and J by 8 bases, 9 bases remained unmatched. The germline V gene encodes CDR1 MGHDK and CDR2 SYGVNS. The CDR3 region is CASSTTTGGSEKLFF. CDR3 nucleotide sequence: TGTGCCAGCAGTACTACGACAGGGGGATCCGAAAAACTGTTTTTT.

This clone came up a few times. The chain joins TRBV4-2 to TRBJ1-2; possibly TRBD1 for D (5 bases). Germline CDR1 reads LGHNA; CDR2 reads YNFKEQ. This CDR3 has 14 residues. The V end lost 3 bases, the J end lost 8 bases, and 16 bases lay between the germline ends. The CDR3 nucleotides are TGTGCCAGCAGCCAGGCGGGGGAGAGAGTAGGCTACACCTTC. It encodes CASSQAGERVGYTF.

The chain links TRBV6-6 to TRBJ2-1; 9 positions agree with TRBD2. CDR3 length: 13 amino acids. From germline, CDR1 is MNHNY and CDR2 SVGAGI (reference sequence). V was clipped by 4 bases and J by 8 bases; unmatched bases: 3. The DNA of the CDR3 is TGTGCCAGCAGTTTGGGACTAGCCTATGAGCAGTTCTTC. Translating gives CASSLGLAYEQFF.

The chain recombines TRBV19 with TRBJ2-4; the match to TRBD2 covers 7 bases. This CDR3 spans 15 amino acids. V trimming: 2 bases; J trimming: 6 bases; junction bases outside the gene matches: 7. Germline assignment: CDR1 LNHDA and CDR2 SQIVND (reference sequence). CDR3 coding DNA: TGTGCCAGTAGTATAACGGCGGGAGTAGGAAACATTCAGTACTTC. It translates to CASSITAGVGNIQYF.

V gene TRBV30 combines with J gene TRBJ2-1, with 7 bases matching TRBD1. Germline CDR1 and CDR2: GTSNPN and SVGIG (reference sequence). This CDR3 region has 14 residues. V shed 3 bases and J 8 bases; nucleotides not matched to a gene: 10. The CDR3 is CAWSGRDSHDEQFF. The CDR3 nucleotides are TGTGCCTGGAGCGGAAGGGACAGCCACGATGAGCAGTTCTTC.

As for this clone: In the same sample, other DNA sequences code for this CDR3. The rearrangement uses TRBV6-5 and TRBJ1-3; D unresolved. The CDR3 has 12 amino acids. Germline V CDR1 and CDR2: MNHEY, SVGAGI. V dropped 7 bases and J dropped 2 bases, with 6 bases sitting between them. The CDR3 DNA is TGTGCCAGCAATAGCCCTGGAAACACCATATATTTT. Encoded protein: CASNSPGNTIYF.

The CDR3 sequence: CASSVPSGRGELFF. The CDR3 nucleotides read TGTGCCAGCAGCGTTCCTAGCGGGCGAGGGGAGCTGTTTTTT. This chain links TRBV9 with TRBJ2-2; TRBD2 aligns across 8 bases. V lost 2 bases and J lost 8; bases outside the gene matches: 5. The germline gives CDR1 SGDLS, CDR2 YYNGEE. The CDR3 is 14 amino acids.

The V and J genes are TRBV6-1 and TRBJ1-2; D not resolved. The CDR3 runs to 11 residues. Per the germline V gene, CDR1 is MNHNS and CDR2 is SASEGT. V was trimmed by 1 base and J by 9 bases, leaving 6 bases between them. CDR3 amino acids: CASSEDERYTF. The CDR3 nucleotides read TGTGCCAGCAGTGAAGATGAGCGCTACACCTTC.

A single count supports this clone. The chain links TRBV19 to TRBJ1-1, with 7 nucleotides matching TRBD1. The CDR3 extends over 11 amino acids. The germline gives CDR1 LNHDA, CDR2 SQIVND (reference sequence). The J segment lost 8 bases and the V segment lost 6 bases, leaving 3 bases of the junction unmatched. The CDR3 DNA follows: TGTGCCAGTAGCCCGGACAGGGAAGCTTTCTTT. It is translated as CASSPDREAFF. Full variable domain (remainder filled in from reference TRBV19 and TRBJ1-1): DGGITQSPKYLFRKEGQNVTLSCEQNLNHDAMYWYRQDPGQGLRLIYYSQIVNDFQKGDIAEGYSVSREKKESFPLTVTSAQKNPTAFYLCASSPDREAFFGQGTRLTVV.

CDR3 sequence (DNA): TGTGCCAGTAGACTGATGGCAGGCTACCGGGGAACTGGCTACACCTTC. It yields the protein CASRLMAGYRGTGYTF. V and J are TRBV19 and TRBJ1-2; D is uncertain. Trimming left V 6 bases short and J 7 bases short, with 24 bases between. Germline V lookup: CDR1 LNHDA, CDR2 SQIVND (reference sequence). The CDR3 spans 16 residues.

The J gene is TRBJ1-1, the V gene TRBV28; 7 nucleotides agree with TRBD1. Germline loops: CDR1 MDHEN, CDR2 SYDVKM. V lost 6 bases and J lost 4; bases outside the gene matches: 11. The CDR3 runs to 15 residues. This CDR3 reads CASRKNRGFGTEAFF. For the CDR3, the DNA is TGTGCCAGCAGGAAAAACAGGGGCTTTGGCACTGAAGCTTTCTTT.

The V call is TRBV24-1, the J call TRBJ1-4; 9 bases fit TRBD1. Germline CDR1 is KGHDR and CDR2 is SFDVKD. CDR3 length: 15 residues. The trim removed 3 bases at V and 7 bases at J, leaving 5 bases unmatched. CDR3 nucleotides: TGTGCCACCAGTGATGGGACAGGGCCCCCTGAAAAACTGTTTTTT. Encoded protein: CATSDGTGPPEKLFF.

The chain has TRBV28 and TRBJ1-1; weak D call: TRBD1 (6 bases). Per germline, CDR1 MDHEN and CDR2 SYDVKM. The germline V and J ends were trimmed by 7 bases and 1 base, with 13 bases remaining between them. This CDR3 is built from 14 residues. In DNA form, the CDR3 reads TGTGCCAGCACCCAGGGGTATTGGAACACTGAAGCTTTCTTT. Encoded protein: CASTQGYWNTEAFF.

CDR3 sequence (DNA): TGTGCCAGCATCACAGACGACACTGAAGCTTTCTTT. It yields the protein CASITDDTEAFF. This chain connects TRBV27 to TRBJ1-1, with D hard to call. Trimming removed 7 bases from V and 3 bases from J, with 9 bases in between. CDR1 is MNHEY, CDR2 SMNVEV, per germline (reference sequence). CDR3 length: 12 residues.

The chain joins TRBV7-2 to TRBJ2-1; 8 positions match TRBD1. The CDR3 contains 16 residues. CDR1 SGHTA and CDR2 FQGNSA come from the germline V gene. Trimming at V came to 2 bases and at J to 5 bases, leaving 8 bases not matched to a gene. CDR3 coding DNA: TGTGCCAGCAGCTTACCCCGGGACAGGATGAACAATGAGCAGTTCTTC. Protein: CASSLPRDRMNNEQFF.

This clone has only one observation. This chain connects TRBV5-8 to TRBJ2-3; 7 bases map to TRBD1. There are 15 residues in the CDR3. V lost 4 bases to trimming and J lost 7 bases; unmatched junction nucleotides: 12. The germline CDR1 and CDR2 sequences are SGHTS and YDEGEE. Here the CDR3 DNA reads TGTGCCAGCAGCCCAGACAGGGCCCCCTCGAATACGCAGTATTTT. This sequence encodes CASSPDRAPSNTQYF. The complete variable domain, with remaining parts taken from reference TRBV5-8 and TRBJ2-3, reads EAGVTQSPTHLIKTRGQQATLRCSPISGHTSVYWYQQALGLGLQFLLWYDEGEERNRGNFPPRFSGRQFPNYSSELNVNALELEDSALYLCASSPDRAPSNTQYFGPGTRLTVL.

This chain connects TRBV7-2 to TRBJ2-7; TRBD2 matches 7 bases. The germline V gene has CDR1 SGHTA and CDR2 FQGNSA. CDR3 length: 18 residues. Trimming cost V 0 bases and J 2 bases; bases outside gene matches: 13. DNA for the CDR3: TGTGCCAGCAGCTTAGCGAGGGGCATCGGGAGGCCGACCTACGAGCAGTACTTC. Translation gives CASSLARGIGRPTYEQYF.

This clone was found once. This rearrangement joins TRBV28 to TRBJ1-1; D may be TRBD1 (6 bases). V lost 5 bases to trimming and J lost 7 bases, with 14 bases between them. This CDR3 has 13 residues. CDR1 MDHEN and CDR2 SYDVKM come from the germline V gene. The CDR3 region has the DNA TGTGCCAGCAGTACACAGGGCCAGTTTGAAGCTTTCTTT. It specifies CASSTQGQFEAFF. Full variable domain (outside the CDR3, taken from reference TRBV28 and TRBJ1-1): DVKVTQSSRYLVKRTGEKVFLECVQDMDHENMFWYRQDPGLGLRLIYFSYDVKMKEKGDIPEGYSVSREKKERFSLILESASTNQTSMYLCASSTQGQFEAFFGQGTRLTVV.

The chain couples TRBV5-1 to TRBJ2-6, with 7 bases that match TRBD1. The germline CDR1 and CDR2 sequences are SGHRS and YFSETQ. This CDR3 comprises 15 residues. V lost 4 bases to trimming and J lost 3 bases; unmatched junction nucleotides: 4. DNA of the CDR3: TGCGCCAGCAGCCTAGACAGGGATGGGGCCAACGTCCTGACTTTC. Residues: CASSLDRDGANVLTF.

The gene calls are TRBV28 and TRBJ1-1; 7 bases map to TRBD1. Germline CDR1 reads MDHEN; CDR2 reads SYDVKM. The CDR3 length is 15 residues. V shed 6 bases and J 1 base; nucleotides not matched to a gene: 8. The CDR3, as DNA: TGTGCCAGCAGCACCGAGGGGGCAGGGAACACTGAAGCTTTCTTT. It is translated as CASSTEGAGNTEAFF.

The V call is TRBV5-4, the J call TRBJ2-2, with 7 bases identical to TRBD2. This CDR3 has 13 residues. The V and J ends lost 1 base and 8 bases, in that order; junction bases with no gene match: 2. Germline V gives CDR1 SGHNT, CDR2 YYREEE (reference sequence). The CDR3 loop reads CASSLYGRGELFF. The DNA of the CDR3 is TGTGCCAGCAGCTTGTACGGGAGGGGGGAGCTGTTTTTT. Together with reference TRBV5-4 and TRBJ2-2, the CDR3 gives the full variable domain: ETGVTQSPTHLIKTRGQQVTLRCSSQSGHNTVSWYQQALGQGPQFIFQYYREEENGRGNFPPRFSGLQFPNYSSELNVNALELDDSALYLCASSLYGRGELFFGEGSRLTVL.

V usage is TRBV23-1 and J usage is TRBJ1-2; a possible D gene is TRBD1 (5 bases). TRBV23-1 is sorted into the ORF group, with uncertain function. The ends were cut back, 1 base at V and 2 bases at J, with 14 bases in the middle. The CDR3 totals 16 residues. CDR3 protein: CASSQLQATRNYGYTF. The CDR3 bases are TGCGCCAGCAGTCAATTACAGGCTACGCGGAACTATGGCTACACCTTC.